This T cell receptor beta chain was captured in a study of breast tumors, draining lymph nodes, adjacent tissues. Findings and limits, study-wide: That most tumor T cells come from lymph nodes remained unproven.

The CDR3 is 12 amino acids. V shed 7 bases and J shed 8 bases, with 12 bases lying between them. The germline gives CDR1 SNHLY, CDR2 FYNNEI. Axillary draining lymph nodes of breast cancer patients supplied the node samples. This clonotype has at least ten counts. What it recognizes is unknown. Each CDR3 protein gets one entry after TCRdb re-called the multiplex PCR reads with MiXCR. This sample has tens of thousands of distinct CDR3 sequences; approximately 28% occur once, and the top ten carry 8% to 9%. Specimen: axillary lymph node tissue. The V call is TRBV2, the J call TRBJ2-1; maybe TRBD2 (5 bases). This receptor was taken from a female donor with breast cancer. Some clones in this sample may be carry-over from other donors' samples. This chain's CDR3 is CASTQRGYEQFF. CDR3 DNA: TGTGCCAGCACCCAGCGAGGGTATGAGCAGTTCTTC.